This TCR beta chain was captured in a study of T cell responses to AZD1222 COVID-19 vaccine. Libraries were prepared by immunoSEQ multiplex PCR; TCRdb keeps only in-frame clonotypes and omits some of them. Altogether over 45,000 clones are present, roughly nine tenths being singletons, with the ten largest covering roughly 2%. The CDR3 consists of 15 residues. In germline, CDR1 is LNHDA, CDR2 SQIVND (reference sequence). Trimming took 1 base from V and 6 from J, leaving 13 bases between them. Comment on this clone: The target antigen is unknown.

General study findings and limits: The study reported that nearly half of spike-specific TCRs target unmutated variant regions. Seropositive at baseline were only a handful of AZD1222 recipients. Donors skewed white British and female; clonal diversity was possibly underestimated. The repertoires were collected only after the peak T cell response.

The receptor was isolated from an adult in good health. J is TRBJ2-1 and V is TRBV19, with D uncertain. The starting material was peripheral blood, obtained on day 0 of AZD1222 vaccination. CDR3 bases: TGTGCCAGTAGTATAGTTTCTCGAGTGGGCAATGAGCAGTTCTTC. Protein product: CASSIVSRVGNEQFF.